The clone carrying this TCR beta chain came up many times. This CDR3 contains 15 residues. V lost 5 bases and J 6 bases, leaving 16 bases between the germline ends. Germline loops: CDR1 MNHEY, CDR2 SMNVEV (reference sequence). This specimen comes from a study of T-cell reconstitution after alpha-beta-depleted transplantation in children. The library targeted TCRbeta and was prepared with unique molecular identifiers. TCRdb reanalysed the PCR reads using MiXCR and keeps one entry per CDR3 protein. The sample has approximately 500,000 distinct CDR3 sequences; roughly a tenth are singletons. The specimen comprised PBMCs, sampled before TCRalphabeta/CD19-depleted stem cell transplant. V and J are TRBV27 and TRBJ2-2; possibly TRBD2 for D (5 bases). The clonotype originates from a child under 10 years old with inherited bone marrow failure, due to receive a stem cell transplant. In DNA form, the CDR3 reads TGTGCCAGCAGTCCCGGTAGAGGGAGCGCCGGGGAGCTGTTTTTT. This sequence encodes CASSPGRGSAGELFF.